These 20 T cell receptor beta chains were sequenced from one sample in a study of T cells in narcolepsy. Repertoires were generated with immunoSEQ multiplex PCR, while TCRdb's copy carries only in-frame clones and drops some. The table has about 15,000 clones, about 85% seen once. Sequences were obtained from memory (CD45RA-) CD4+ T cells from blood. Receptors originate from a human donor in good health.

V gene TRBV19 combines with J gene TRBJ2-7; 9 nucleotides match TRBD1. Trimming cost V 8 bases and J 6 bases; bases outside gene matches: 11. CDR1 and CDR2 from the germline V gene are LNHDA and SQIVND (reference sequence). This CDR3 is built from 14 residues. The CDR3 DNA follows: TGTGCCAGTGCATCCGGGACAGGGATGGGCGAGCAGTACTTC. As protein: CASASGTGMGEQYF.

The chain employs TRBV6-1 and TRBJ2-7, with TRBD1 matching over 10 bases. Germline V lookup: CDR1 MNHNS, CDR2 SASEGT. The V gene end was trimmed by 6 bases and the J gene end by 3 bases; junction bases not matched to a gene: 2. This CDR3 has 13 amino acids. CDR3 in amino acids: CASRRTGGYEQYF. The CDR3 DNA reads TGTGCCAGCAGGAGGACAGGGGGCTACGAGCAGTACTTC.

The rearrangement uses TRBV18 and TRBJ2-3; 8 nucleotides line up with TRBD2. CDR3 length: 16 amino acids. CDR1 KGHSH and CDR2 LQKENI come from the germline V gene. The ends lost 0 bases at V and 6 bases at J; junction bases unmatched: 8. In nucleotides, the CDR3 is TGTGCCAGCTCACCACCGCAAGCGGGAGCCCTGGATACGCAGTATTTT. Protein product: CASSPPQAGALDTQYF. The full variable domain, its missing parts supplied by reference TRBV18 and TRBJ2-3, is NAGVMQNPRHLVRRRGQEARLRCSPMKGHSHVYWYRQLPEEGLKFMVYLQKENIIDESGMPKERFSAEFPKEGPSILRIQQVVRGDSAAYFCASSPPQAGALDTQYFGPGTRLTVL.

A single count supports this clone. The chain carries TRBV4-2 and TRBJ1-2, with D unresolved. Germline assignment: CDR1 LGHNA and CDR2 YNFKEQ. This CDR3 has 16 residues. V shed 0 bases and J shed 4 bases, with 15 bases lying between them. CDR3 protein: CASSQDLGIRSYGYTF. The CDR3 DNA is TGTGCCAGCAGCCAAGATCTGGGGATAAGGAGCTATGGCTACACCTTC.

The genes are TRBV7-8 and TRBJ1-5; possibly TRBD1 for D (5 bases). CDR1 is SGHVS, CDR2 FQNEAQ, per germline. V was shortened by 4 bases and J by 4 bases, with 8 bases between the two germline ends. The CDR3 length is 13 residues. The CDR3 loop is CASSYRINQPQHF. DNA of the CDR3: TGTGCCAGCAGCTACAGGATTAATCAGCCCCAGCATTTT. The variable domain in full, with the rest retrieved from reference TRBV7-8 and TRBJ1-5, is GAGVSQSPRYKVAKRGQDVALRCDPISGHVSLFWYQQALGQGPEFLTYFQNEAQLDKSGLPSDRFFAERPEGSVSTLKIQRTQQEDSAVYLCASSYRINQPQHFGDGTRLSIL.

The chain recombines TRBV2 with TRBJ2-5; 13 nucleotides agree with TRBD2. The ends lost 6 bases at V and 2 bases at J; junction bases unmatched: 0. This CDR3 contains 14 residues. Germline loops: CDR1 SNHLY, CDR2 FYNNEI. DNA of the CDR3: TGTGCCAGCAGGGGACTAGCGGGACAAGAGACCCAGTACTTC. Amino acid sequence: CASRGLAGQETQYF. Filled out from reference TRBV2 and TRBJ2-5, the complete variable domain reads EPEVTQTPSHQVTQMGQEVILRCVPISNHLYFYWYRQILGQKVEFLVSFYNNEISEKSEIFDDQFSVERPDGSNFTLKIRSTKLEDSAMYFCASRGLAGQETQYFGPGTRLLVL.

The rearrangement uses TRBV7-2 and TRBJ2-7; D uncertain. The J call may be in error: the DNA end matches TRBJ2-1 better. The germline CDR1 and CDR2 sequences are SGHTA and FQGNSA. The CDR3 consists of 13 residues. CDR3 sequence: CASSPRFGNEQFF. The CDR3 bases are TGTGCCAGCAGCCCCCGGTTTGGGAATGAGCAGTTCTTC.

A single count supports this clone. The CDR3 bases are TGTGCCCGGAGAGCAGGAGTGTGGGGCTACACCTTC. Its translation is CARRAGVWGYTF. The chain uses TRBV6-4 and TRBJ1-2; D unresolved. Per the germline V gene, CDR1 is MRHNA and CDR2 is SNTAGT. The V end lost 11 bases, the J end lost 8 bases, and 18 bases lay between the germline ends. The CDR3 loop spans 12 amino acids.

J is TRBJ1-1 and V is TRBV7-2; the D gene is possibly TRBD1 (6 bases). CDR1 is SGHTA, CDR2 FQGNSA, per germline. Trimming left V 5 bases short and J 0 bases short, with 16 bases between. This CDR3 has 16 amino acids. The DNA of the CDR3 is TGTGCCAGCAGCGCCCCACGCCGGGACATGAACACTGAAGCTTTCTTT. This codes for CASSAPRRDMNTEAFF. Full variable domain (missing parts from reference TRBV7-2 and TRBJ1-1): GAGVSQSPSNKVTEKGKDVELRCDPISGHTALYWYRQSLGQGLEFLIYFQGNSAPDKSGLPSDRFSAERTGGSVSTLTIQRTQQEDSAVYLCASSAPRRDMNTEAFFGQGTRLTVV.

The chain employs TRBV28 and TRBJ1-2; 10 bases agree with TRBD1. The trim removed 6 bases at V and 6 bases at J, leaving 10 bases unmatched. This CDR3 is built from 15 residues. Germline V gene data show CDR1 as MDHEN and CDR2 as SYDVKM. In DNA, the CDR3 is TGTGCCAGCAGACCCGTCCGGGACAGGGGAGATGGCTACACCTTC. The encoded protein is CASRPVRDRGDGYTF.

Comments on this clone: Other DNA sequences from this sample encode an identical CDR3 as well. DNA of the CDR3: TGTGCCAGCAGCTTGCGTAGCCGGGAGACCCAGTACTTC. Encoded protein: CASSLRSRETQYF. The chain uses TRBV5-6 and TRBJ2-5; no clear D. The CDR3 has 13 amino acids. The V gene lost 1 base and the J gene lost 5 bases, with 9 bases spanning the gap. CDR1 and CDR2 (germline): SGHDT, YYEEEE.

The V and J genes are TRBV11-1 and TRBJ1-1; TRBD1 is a possible D gene (6 bases). Germline V CDR1 and CDR2: SGHAT, FQDESV (reference sequence). The V end lost 3 bases, the J end lost 1 base, and 6 bases lay between the germline ends. CDR3 size: 13 residues. In DNA, the CDR3 is TGTGCCAGCAGCTTGGACAGGAACACTGAAGCTTTCTTT. It is translated as CASSLDRNTEAFF.

The chain uses TRBV6-4 and TRBJ2-4; TRBD2 aligns across 7 bases. V shed 6 bases, J shed 0 bases, and the junction held 14 bases outside the gene matches. This CDR3 comprises 18 residues. The germline V gene has CDR1 MRHNA and CDR2 SNTAGT. The chain's CDR3 is CASRGGQGGPLAKNIQYF. CDR3 nucleotides: TGTGCCAGCAGGGGAGGGCAGGGAGGACCCCTAGCCAAAAACATTCAGTACTTC.

This clone occurred a few times. This chain uses TRBV21-1 with TRBJ2-4; the table's D call, TRBD1, was not checked against the DNA. TRBV21-1 represents a pseudogene. This CDR3 region has 17 residues. As DNA, the CDR3 is TGTGCCAGCAGGTGTTGCCTGCTACAGCAAAGAAAAAACATTCAGTACTTC. Amino acids: CASRCCLLQQRKNIQYF.

J is TRBJ1-4 and V is TRBV2, with a possible D match to TRBD1 (5 bases). Trimming pared 9 bases from V and 2 bases from J, leaving 13 bases between. Germline CDR1 reads SNHLY; CDR2 reads FYNNEI. There are 14 residues in the CDR3. The DNA for the CDR3 is TGTGCCAGAGGCGAAGGGGTGACTAATGAAAAACTGTTTTTT. Its translation is CARGEGVTNEKLFF. The complete variable domain, with remaining parts taken from reference TRBV2 and TRBJ1-4, reads EPEVTQTPSHQVTQMGQEVILRCVPISNHLYFYWYRQILGQKVEFLVSFYNNEISEKSEIFDDQFSVERPDGSNFTLKIRSTKLEDSAMYFCARGEGVTNEKLFFGSGTQLSVL.

This chain joins TRBV12-5 and TRBJ1-1; 9 bases line up with TRBD1. With 7 bases clipped from V and 2 bases from J, the junction kept 8 bases outside the gene matches. The germline CDR1 and CDR2 sequences are LGHNT and FRNRAP. This CDR3 region has 15 residues. As DNA, the CDR3 is TGTGCTAGTGCCTTGGGGGGACAGGGAAACACTGAAGCTTTCTTT. Translating it yields CASALGGQGNTEAFF.

This chain joins TRBV11-2 and TRBJ1-6, with TRBD1 as a possible D gene (5 bases). This CDR3 is built from 13 residues. Germline values: CDR1 SGHAT, CDR2 FQNNGV. Deletions cut 2 bases from V and 9 bases from J, with 8 bases between. The CDR3 reads CASSLRRGSPLHF. For the CDR3, the DNA is TGTGCCAGCAGCTTAAGGAGGGGTTCACCCCTCCACTTT.

This chain links TRBV19 with TRBJ1-6; D is undetermined. The germline CDR1 and CDR2 sequences are LNHDA and SQIVND (reference sequence). V lost 1 base and J lost 7, with 8 bases in between. The CDR3 runs to 14 residues. The CDR3: CASSIGVENSPLHF. The CDR3 DNA reads TGTGCCAGTAGTATAGGGGTGGAAAATTCACCCCTCCACTTT.

The CDR3 DNA reads TGTGCCAGCGGACTAGCGGGGAGGGGTGAGCAGTTCTTC. Protein: CASGLAGRGEQFF. The gene calls are TRBV9 and TRBJ2-1; 12 bases fit TRBD2. V was clipped by 7 bases and J by 9 bases; unmatched bases: 5. The germline CDR1 and CDR2 sequences are SGDLS and YYNGEE. The CDR3 contains 13 residues.

The chain is built from TRBV4-3 and TRBJ1-1; D might be TRBD1 (5 bases). The germline CDR1 and CDR2 sequences are LGHNA and YSLEER. The CDR3 is 16 residues long. The germline V and J ends were trimmed by 1 base and 3 bases, with 15 bases remaining between them. The CDR3 coding sequence is TGCGCCAGCAGCCAAGGAGAGTACGGGGGGGACACTGAAGCTTTCTTT. This encodes CASSQGEYGGDTEAFF.